This TCR beta chain was identified in a study of read filtering for tumor transcriptome and immune sequencing. Looking at the study overall: Under ten patients were R-ISS I, approximately 15 were R-ISS II, about seven were R-ISS III. After DNase treatment, RNA was made into whole-transcriptome libraries.

The germline V and J ends were trimmed by 3 bases and 4 bases, with 3 bases remaining between them. The CDR3 is made up of 11 amino acids. Germline lookup yields CDR1 LNHDA and CDR2 SQIVND (reference sequence). The library was built from approximately 400 ng RNA with molecular barcoded adaptors for alpha/delta and beta/gamma chains. TCRdb recomputed calls from the reads with MiXCR, one row per CDR3 protein. Of tens of thousands of distinct CDR3 sequences in the sample, approximately 19% were seen once. There are many counts of this clonotype. This sequence joins TRBV19 and TRBJ2-5, with D hard to call. The sample consisted of a population of CD138-negative cells sorted from bone marrow. The TCR originated in a donor over 35 with multiple myeloma. The CDR3 nucleotides are TGTGCCAGTAGTATGGGAGAGACCCAGTACTTC. Amino acid sequence: CASSMGETQYF. The full variable domain, completed using reference TRBV19 and TRBJ2-5, is DGGITQSPKYLFRKEGQNVTLSCEQNLNHDAMYWYRQDPGQGLRLIYYSQIVNDFQKGDIAEGYSVSREKKESFPLTVTSAQKNPTAFYLCASSMGETQYFGPGTRLLVL.